This is a list of T cell receptor beta chains from one sample in a study of shared clonotypes between healthy human individuals. Produced via immunoSEQ multiplex PCR; TCRdb's table is partial and in-frame only. The table includes 2,500,000 or so clones, just under 95% detected once. The specimen was naive CD4+ T cells from PBMCs. The receptors here all came from a man between 18 and 35 years old in good health. Some clones in this sample may be carry-over from other donors' samples. CDR3s include the opening cysteine and the closing phenylalanine or tryptophan. Fields, in order: V gene, clone size, J gene, D gene, CDR3 protein, CDR3 DNA. The D gene is left open where the match is weak. The listing skips clone size in some rows; elsewhere it reads once, few, many or a size class.

>TRBV9|once|TRBJ2-7|-
CASSVASRGDYEQYF
TGTGCCAGCAGCGTAGCCTCCAGGGGGGACTACGAGCAGTACTTC
>TRBV28|-|TRBJ1-2|-
CASSRPIRGYTF
TGTGCCAGCAGTCGGCCCATCCGGGGCTACACCTTC
>TRBV28|-|TRBJ1-4|-
CASSSLRGGAEKLFF
TGTGCCAGCAGTTCTCTCAGGGGCGGCGCTGAAAAACTGTTTTTT
>TRBV7-2|-|TRBJ1-5|-
CASSFLYSNQPQHF
TGTGCCAGCAGCTTCTTGTATAGCAATCAGCCCCAGCATTTT
>TRBV6-5|-|TRBJ2-7|TRBD1
CASSLLGQGDEQYF
TGTGCCAGCAGTTTGCTAGGACAGGGCGACGAGCAGTACTTC
>TRBV10-3|-|TRBJ1-2|-
CAISEGSGRGYTF
TGTGCCATCAGTGAGGGAAGTGGGAGGGGCTACACCTTC
>TRBV13|-|TRBJ2-7|-
CASSALTGPYEQYF
TGTGCCAGCAGCGCCTTGACAGGACCTTACGAGCAGTACTTC
>TRBV6-1|-|TRBJ2-2|-
CASSDYPRRQEDTGELFF
TGTGCCAGCAGTGATTACCCGCGACGACAGGAAGACACCGGGGAGCTGTTTTTT
>TRBV27|-|TRBJ1-1|-
CASSRGVIKNTEAFF
TGTGCCAGCAGCCGAGGCGTCATCAAGAACACTGAAGCTTTCTTT
>TRBV14|few|TRBJ1-1|-
CASSQTGNAFF
TGTGCCAGCAGCCAGACCGGAAACGCTTTCTTT
>TRBV2|-|TRBJ2-3|TRBD2
CASSYGLADTQYF
TGTGCCAGCAGTTACGGACTAGCAGATACGCAGTATTTT
>TRBV23-1|-|TRBJ2-7|TRBD2
CAARTSRYEQYF
TGCGCCGCAAGGACTAGTCGCTACGAGCAGTACTTC
>TRBV28|once|TRBJ1-3|-
CASTVGGRFVTIYF
TGTGCCAGCACCGTGGGGGGGCGCTTTGTTACCATATATTTT
>TRBV28|-|TRBJ2-7|-
CASSLLTYEQYF
TGTGCCAGCAGTCTCCTCACCTACGAGCAGTACTTC
>TRBV20-1|-|TRBJ2-7|TRBD2
CSGTSGYEQYF
TGCAGCGGGACTAGCGGATACGAGCAGTACTTC
>TRBV28|-|TRBJ2-3|-
CASRMAGSTDTQYF
TGTGCCAGCAGAATGGCGGGGAGCACAGATACGCAGTATTTT
>TRBV11-2|-|TRBJ2-3|TRBD2
CASSLGVGLAGATHTQYF
TGTGCCAGCAGCTTAGGGGTAGGACTAGCGGGAGCCACCCATACGCAGTATTTT
>TRBV4-2|-|TRBJ1-4|-
CASSRAEKLFF
TGTGCCAGCAGCCGCGCTGAAAAACTGTTTTTT
>TRBV7-2|-|TRBJ1-4|-
CASSSGGLSNEKLFF
TGTGCCAGCAGCTCAGGCGGGTTATCTAATGAAAAACTGTTTTTT
>TRBV2|-|TRBJ2-5|-
CASRRAEAPQETQYF
TGTGCCAGCAGGAGGGCGGAAGCACCCCAAGAGACCCAGTACTTC
>TRBV7-2|-|TRBJ2-2|-
CASSFTSNTGELFF
TGTGCCAGCAGCTTTACATCGAACACCGGGGAGCTGTTTTTT
>TRBV4-2|few|TRBJ1-5|TRBD1
CASSQYEGTGNQPQHF
TGTGCCAGCAGCCAATACGAGGGGACAGGCAATCAGCCCCAGCATTTT
>TRBV5-4|-|TRBJ2-7|-
CASSSAPAGLGQYF
TGTGCCAGCAGCTCCGCCCCAGCGGGCCTGGGGCAGTACTTC
>TRBV11-3|-|TRBJ2-5|TRBD1
CASSLDEGTRQGAETQYF
TGTGCCAGCAGCTTAGACGAAGGAACACGACAGGGGGCAGAGACCCAGTACTTC
>TRBV7-2|-|TRBJ2-1|-
CASSPQGGLLHNEQFF
TGTGCCAGCAGCCCACAGGGGGGACTATTACACAATGAGCAGTTCTTC
>TRBV27|-|TRBJ2-7|TRBD2
CASSQLSRGGGSHEQYF
TGTGCCAGCAGTCAACTCTCCCGGGGGGGCGGGAGCCACGAGCAGTACTTC
>TRBV4-1|-|TRBJ1-2|TRBD1
CASSLYPTGDFSGYTF
TGCGCCAGCAGCCTATACCCGACAGGGGATTTCTCTGGCTACACCTTC
>TRBV7-8|-|TRBJ2-7|TRBD2
CASSREGMTTYEQYF
TGTGCCAGCAGTCGGGAGGGCATGACAACCTACGAGCAGTACTTC
>TRBV15|-|TRBJ2-1|-
CATSSPPREQFF
TGTGCCACCAGCAGTCCTCCTAGGGAGCAGTTCTTC
>TRBV5-6|-|TRBJ2-5|-
CASSATTGGETQYF
TGTGCCAGCAGCGCGACGACAGGAGGCGAGACCCAGTACTTC
>TRBV6-5|-|TRBJ1-1|-
CASSFRLPGTEAFF
TGTGCCAGCAGCTTCAGGCTTCCTGGCACTGAAGCTTTCTTT
>TRBV7-9|-|TRBJ1-3|-
CASSLRGSGNTIYF
TGTGCCAGCAGCTTACGGGGGTCTGGAAACACCATATATTTT
>TRBV29-1|once|TRBJ1-1|TRBD1
CSAGGTGDEAFF
TGCAGCGCCGGGGGGACAGGGGATGAAGCTTTCTTT
>TRBV28|-|TRBJ2-7|TRBD2
CASGGGGLVPYEQYF
TGTGCCAGCGGCGGGGGGGGACTAGTTCCCTACGAGCAGTACTTC
>TRBV28|few|TRBJ1-5|-
CASSLRQLSNQPQHF
TGTGCCAGCAGTTTGAGACAGCTTAGCAATCAGCCCCAGCATTTT
>TRBV5-1|-|TRBJ2-5|-
CASSLAWSEETQYF
TGCGCCAGCAGCTTGGCCTGGTCCGAAGAGACCCAGTACTTC
>TRBV4-2|-|TRBJ2-2|TRBD2
CASSQDRGGSQAGELFF
TGTGCCAGCAGCCAAGATAGAGGCGGGAGTCAGGCCGGGGAGCTGTTTTTT
>TRBV9|-|TRBJ1-2|-
CASSVGGNYGYTF
TGTGCCAGCAGCGTAGGGGGTAACTATGGCTACACCTTC
>TRBV29-1|-|TRBJ2-6|-
CSVRSSGANVLTF
TGCAGCGTCCGTTCCTCTGGGGCCAACGTCCTGACTTTC
>TRBV11-2|-|TRBJ2-3|-
CASSLDLGPDTQYF
TGTGCCAGCAGCTTAGATCTGGGGCCAGATACGCAGTATTTT